The 14 T cell receptor beta chains presented below share a single source sample, sequenced in a study of graft-versus-host responses after intestinal transplantation. TCRdb's table, derived via immunoSEQ multiplex PCR, lists solely in-frame clones and lacks some. The data show some 90,000 clones, with roughly 88% seen just once and roughly 0.099% held by the top ten. These receptors' targets are unknown. Sequencing used unstimulated CD4+ T cells sorted from spleen or lymph node cells, obtained before intestinal transplant. Receptors were obtained from a human donor who received an intestinal transplant.

This clone has only one observation. The chain is built from TRBV5-5 and TRBJ1-1, with D uncertain. V lost 0 bases and J 1 base, leaving 7 bases between the germline ends. CDR1 is SGHKS and CDR2 is YYEKEE in the germline V gene (reference sequence). The CDR3 runs 14 residues. As DNA, the CDR3 is TGTGCCAGCAGCTTGGTGGTCGGGAACACTGAAGCTTTCTTT. Its protein product is CASSLVVGNTEAFF. The full variable domain, completed using reference TRBV5-5 and TRBJ1-1, is DAGVTQSPTHLIKTRGQQVTLRCSPISGHKSVSWYQQVLGQGPQFIFQYYEKEERGRGNFPDRFSARQFPNYSSELNVNALLLGDSALYLCASSLVVGNTEAFFGQGTRLTVV.

The V and J genes are TRBV14 and TRBJ2-3; D remains unclear. This CDR3 comprises 11 residues. Trimming pared 1 base from V and 8 bases from J, leaving 4 bases between. Germline lookup yields CDR1 SGHDN and CDR2 FVKESK. CDR3 sequence: CASSQGATQYF. DNA for the CDR3: TGTGCCAGCAGCCAAGGCGCTACGCAGTATTTT.

The genes are TRBV5-1 and TRBJ1-4; 9 bases are shared with TRBD1. This CDR3 contains 15 residues. Germline V gene lookup returns CDR1 SGHRS and CDR2 YFSETQ. J gave up 8 bases and V 7 bases, and 12 bases lay outside the gene matches. The CDR3 bases are TGCGCCAGCCGACAAGGGGGACAGGGTAGGGAAAAACTGTTTTTT. Amino acids: CASRQGGQGREKLFF.

The chain employs TRBV7-3 and TRBJ1-6; no firm D call. V lost 5 bases to trimming and J lost 6 bases, with 5 bases between them. The germline gives CDR1 SGHTA, CDR2 FQGTGA. This CDR3 has 12 residues. The CDR3 DNA follows: TGTGCCAGCAGCCAAGCTAATTCACCCCTCCACTTT. Amino acids: CASSQANSPLHF.

For this clone: This specimen includes other DNA sequences encoding the same CDR3. V and J are TRBV12-5 and TRBJ2-5; maybe TRBD2 (6 bases). The germline V gene has CDR1 LGHNT and CDR2 FRNRAP. The CDR3 length is 14 residues. Trimming removed 7 bases from V and 2 bases from J, with 14 bases in between. The CDR3 loop is CASAYPRGQETQYF. As DNA, the CDR3 is TGTGCTAGTGCCTACCCGCGGGGACAAGAGACCCAGTACTTC.

V gene TRBV19 combines with J gene TRBJ1-5; 7 nucleotides align to TRBD1. The CDR3 is 14 residues long. Trimming cost V 5 bases and J 2 bases; bases outside gene matches: 3. The germline V gene has CDR1 LNHDA and CDR2 SQIVND (reference sequence). The CDR3 DNA sequence: TGTGCCAGTAGTCTGACAGGGCGCAATCAGCCCCAGCATTTT. Its protein is CASSLTGRNQPQHF.

Only one count was recorded for this clone. The chain employs TRBV10-1 and TRBJ2-5; 10 bases line up with TRBD2. V lost 2 bases and J lost 5; bases outside the gene matches: 8. CDR1 WNHNN and CDR2 SYGVQD come from the germline V gene (reference sequence). The CDR3 sequence is 16 residues long. In DNA, the CDR3 is TGCGCCAGCAGTGAGGAGGTAGCGGGGGGCCTGGAGACCCAGTACTTC. Translation gives CASSEEVAGGLETQYF.

V and J are TRBV7-8 and TRBJ2-3; 10 bases are shared with TRBD2. Germline lookup yields CDR1 SGHVS and CDR2 FQNEAQ. The CDR3 consists of 20 residues. V was pared by 5 bases and J by 2 bases, with 19 bases of the junction left unmatched. The CDR3, as DNA: TGTGCCAGCAGCCAGAGCTTTAGCGGGGGGTCACTAAGGTACACAGATACGCAGTATTTT. It encodes CASSQSFSGGSLRYTDTQYF. Based on the CDR3 plus reference TRBV7-8 and TRBJ2-3, the full variable domain is GAGVSQSPRYKVAKRGQDVALRCDPISGHVSLFWYQQALGQGPEFLTYFQNEAQLDKSGLPSDRFFAERPEGSVSTLKIQRTQQEDSAVYLCASSQSFSGGSLRYTDTQYFGPGTRLTVL.

The J gene is TRBJ2-7, the V gene TRBV18; D is perhaps TRBD1 (6 bases). The V end was cut by 2 bases, the J end by 3 bases, with 8 bases between. CDR3 length: 13 residues. Germline V CDR1 and CDR2: KGHSH, LQKENI. CDR3 protein: CASSPGQYYEQYF. The CDR3 DNA reads TGTGCCAGCTCACCAGGACAGTACTACGAGCAGTACTTC.

On this clone itself: Germline and junction disagree at one end, which may indicate a read error. The CDR3 coding sequence is TGTGCCAGCAGCTCACAGGGGTTTTTGGTCTTC. It specifies CASSSQGFLVF. The chain links TRBV2 to TRBJ2-1; TRBD1 matches at 7 bases. CDR3 length equals 11 residues. From germline, CDR1 is SNHLY and CDR2 FYNNEI.

The J gene is TRBJ2-7, the V gene TRBV5-1, with D possibly matching TRBD2 (5 bases). Trimming took 0 bases from V and 6 from J, leaving 10 bases between them. Germline loops: CDR1 SGHRS, CDR2 YFSETQ. This CDR3 contains 13 residues. CDR3 protein: CASSLVVAGEQYF. CDR3 nucleotide sequence: TGCGCCAGCAGCTTGGTGGTGGCGGGCGAGCAGTACTTC.

The V gene is TRBV12-5, the J gene TRBJ2-2, with 7 bases matching TRBD2. The CDR3 runs to 14 residues. CDR1 is LGHNT, CDR2 FRNRAP, per germline. V was pared by 0 bases and J by 6 bases, with 1 base of the junction left unmatched. CDR3 in DNA: TGTGCTAGTGGTTTGGTGGGGGGGGCCGGGGAGCTGTTTTTT. Residues: CASGLVGGAGELFF.

The CDR3 sequence is CATELGLAGGRQFF. The CDR3 DNA sequence: TGCGCCACCGAGCTTGGGCTAGCGGGGGGGCGCCAGTTCTTC. This chain joins TRBV5-1 and TRBJ2-1; 12 nucleotides align to TRBD2. The CDR3 is made up of 14 amino acids. V lost 9 bases, J lost 13 bases, and 14 bases stayed unmatched. CDR1 and CDR2 (germline): SGHRS, YFSETQ.

The chain recombines TRBV10-2 with TRBJ1-3; a possible D gene is TRBD1 (5 bases). There are 15 residues in the CDR3. The germline V gene has CDR1 WSHSY and CDR2 SAAADI. In nucleotides, the CDR3 is TGCGCAAGACATGGGAGCGGGACCTCTGGAAACACCATATATTTT. Translating gives CARHGSGTSGNTIYF.